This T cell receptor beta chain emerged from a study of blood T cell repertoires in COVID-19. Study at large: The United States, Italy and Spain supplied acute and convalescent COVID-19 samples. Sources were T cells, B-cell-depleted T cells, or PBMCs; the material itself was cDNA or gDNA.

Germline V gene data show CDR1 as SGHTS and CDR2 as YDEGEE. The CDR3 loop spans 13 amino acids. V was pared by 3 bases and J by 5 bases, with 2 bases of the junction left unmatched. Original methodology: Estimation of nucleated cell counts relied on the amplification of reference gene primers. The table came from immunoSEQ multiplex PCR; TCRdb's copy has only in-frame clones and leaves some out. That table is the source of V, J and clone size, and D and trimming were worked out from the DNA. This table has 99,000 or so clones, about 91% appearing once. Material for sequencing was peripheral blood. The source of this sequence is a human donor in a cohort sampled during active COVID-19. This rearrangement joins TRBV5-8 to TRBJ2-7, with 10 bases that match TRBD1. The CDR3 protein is CASSSDRGDEQYF. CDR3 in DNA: TGTGCCAGCAGCTCGGACAGGGGGGACGAGCAGTACTTC. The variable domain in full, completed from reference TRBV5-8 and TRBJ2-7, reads EAGVTQSPTHLIKTRGQQATLRCSPISGHTSVYWYQQALGLGLQFLLWYDEGEERNRGNFPPRFSGRQFPNYSSELNVNALELEDSALYLCASSSDRGDEQYFGPGTRLTVT.